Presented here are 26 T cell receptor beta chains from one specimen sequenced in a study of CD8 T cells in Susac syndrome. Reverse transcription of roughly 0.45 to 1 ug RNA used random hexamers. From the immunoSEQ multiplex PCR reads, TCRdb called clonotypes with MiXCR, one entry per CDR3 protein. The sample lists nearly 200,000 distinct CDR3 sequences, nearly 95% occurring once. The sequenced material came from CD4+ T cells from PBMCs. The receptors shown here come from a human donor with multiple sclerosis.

The CDR3 spells CASGPPGLDGYTF. CDR3 DNA: TGTGCCAGCGGCCCCCCCGGGCTGGATGGCTACACCTTC. This sequence joins TRBV6-5 and TRBJ1-2, with no clear D. V shed 8 bases and J shed 6 bases, with 16 bases lying between them. The CDR3 spans 13 residues. Germline V lookup: CDR1 MNHEY, CDR2 SVGAGI.

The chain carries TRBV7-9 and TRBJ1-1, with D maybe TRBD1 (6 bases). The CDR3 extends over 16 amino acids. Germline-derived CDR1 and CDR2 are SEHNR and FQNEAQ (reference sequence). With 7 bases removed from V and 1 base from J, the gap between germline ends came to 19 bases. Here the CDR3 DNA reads TGTGCCAGCAATACCCCCACAGGGCAACCGAACACTGAAGCTTTCTTT. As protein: CASNTPTGQPNTEAFF. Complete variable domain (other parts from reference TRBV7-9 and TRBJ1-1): DTGVSQNPRHKITKRGQNVTFRCDPISEHNRLYWYRQTLGQGPEFLTYFQNEAQLEKSRLLSDRFSAERPKGSFSTLEIQRTEQGDSAMYLCASNTPTGQPNTEAFFGQGTRLTVV.

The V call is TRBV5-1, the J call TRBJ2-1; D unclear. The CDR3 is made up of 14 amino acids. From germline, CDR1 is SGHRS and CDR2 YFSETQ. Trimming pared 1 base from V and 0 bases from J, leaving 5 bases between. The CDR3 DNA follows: TGCGCCAGCAGCTTGCCTCTCTCCTACAATGAGCAGTTCTTC. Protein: CASSLPLSYNEQFF.

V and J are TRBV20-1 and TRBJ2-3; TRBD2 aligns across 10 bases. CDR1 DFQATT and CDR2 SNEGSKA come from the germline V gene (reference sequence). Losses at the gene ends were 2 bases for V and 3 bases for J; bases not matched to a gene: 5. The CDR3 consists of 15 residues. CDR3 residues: CSARLAGGETDTQYF. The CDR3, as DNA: TGCAGTGCTAGATTAGCGGGGGGCGAAACAGATACGCAGTATTTT.

This CDR3 is CAWGTAEQYF. CDR3 bases: TGTGCCTGGGGAACAGCCGAGCAGTACTTC. This sequence joins TRBV30 and TRBJ2-7; D unclear. The CDR3 has 10 amino acids. Per the germline V gene, CDR1 is GTSNPN and CDR2 is SVGIG (reference sequence). The ends were cut back, 5 bases at V and 6 bases at J, with 8 bases in the middle.

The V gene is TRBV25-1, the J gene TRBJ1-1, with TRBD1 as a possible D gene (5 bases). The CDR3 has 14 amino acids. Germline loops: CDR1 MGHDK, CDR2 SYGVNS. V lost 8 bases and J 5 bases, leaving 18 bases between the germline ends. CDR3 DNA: TGTGCCAGCCAGGGTAGAGGGTTGGTGACTGAAGCTTTCTTT. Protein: CASQGRGLVTEAFF. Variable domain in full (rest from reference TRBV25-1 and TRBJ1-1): EADIYQTPRYLVIGTGKKITLECSQTMGHDKMYWYQQDPGMELHLIHYSYGVNSTEKGDLSSESTVSRIRTEHFPLTLESARPSHTSQYLCASQGRGLVTEAFFGQGTRLTVV.

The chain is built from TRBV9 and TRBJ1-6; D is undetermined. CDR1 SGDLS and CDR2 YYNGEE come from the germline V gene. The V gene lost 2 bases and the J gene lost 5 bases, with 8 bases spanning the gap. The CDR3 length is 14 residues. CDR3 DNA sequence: TGTGCCAGCAGCGTGGAACAGAATAATTCACCCCTCCACTTT. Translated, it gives CASSVEQNNSPLHF.

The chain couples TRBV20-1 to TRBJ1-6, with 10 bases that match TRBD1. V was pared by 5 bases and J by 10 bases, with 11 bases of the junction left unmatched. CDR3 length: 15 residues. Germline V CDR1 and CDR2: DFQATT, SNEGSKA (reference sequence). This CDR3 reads CSALFGGQGSSPLHF. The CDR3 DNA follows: TGCAGTGCTTTATTCGGGGGACAGGGGTCCTCACCCCTCCACTTT.

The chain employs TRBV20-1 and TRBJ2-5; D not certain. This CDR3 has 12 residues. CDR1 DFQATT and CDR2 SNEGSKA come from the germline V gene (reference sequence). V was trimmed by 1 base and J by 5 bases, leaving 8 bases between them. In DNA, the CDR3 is TGCAGTGCTAGAGGGCCAACTGAGACCCAGTACTTC. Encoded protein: CSARGPTETQYF.

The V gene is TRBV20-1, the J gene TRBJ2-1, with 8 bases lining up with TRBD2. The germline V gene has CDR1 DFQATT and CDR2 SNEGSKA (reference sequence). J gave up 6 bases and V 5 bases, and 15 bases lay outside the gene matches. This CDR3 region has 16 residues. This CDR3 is CSARTGWREVGNEQFF. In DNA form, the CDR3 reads TGCAGTGCTCGGACTGGGTGGCGGGAGGTGGGCAATGAGCAGTTCTTC.

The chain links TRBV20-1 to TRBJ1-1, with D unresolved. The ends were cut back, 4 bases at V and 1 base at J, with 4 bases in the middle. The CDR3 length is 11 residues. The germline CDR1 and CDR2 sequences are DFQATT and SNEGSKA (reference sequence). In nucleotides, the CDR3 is TGCAGTGCTACCGAGAACACTGAAGCTTTCTTT. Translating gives CSATENTEAFF.

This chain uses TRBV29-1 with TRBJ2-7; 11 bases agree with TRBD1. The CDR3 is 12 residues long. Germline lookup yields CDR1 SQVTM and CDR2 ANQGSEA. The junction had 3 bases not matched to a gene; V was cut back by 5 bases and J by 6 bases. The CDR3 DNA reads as TGCAGCGTTCCCGGGACAGGGGGCGAGCAGTACTTC. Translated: CSVPGTGGEQYF.

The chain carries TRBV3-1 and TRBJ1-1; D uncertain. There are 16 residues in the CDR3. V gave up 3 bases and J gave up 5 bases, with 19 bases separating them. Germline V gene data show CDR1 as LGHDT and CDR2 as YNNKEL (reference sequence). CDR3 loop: CASSQFVGARGTEAFF. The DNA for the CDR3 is TGTGCCAGCAGCCAGTTTGTGGGTGCCCGGGGTACTGAAGCTTTCTTT.

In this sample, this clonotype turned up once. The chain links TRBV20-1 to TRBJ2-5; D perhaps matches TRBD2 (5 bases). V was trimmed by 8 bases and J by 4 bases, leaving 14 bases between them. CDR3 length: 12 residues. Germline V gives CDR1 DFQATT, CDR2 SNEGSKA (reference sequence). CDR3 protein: CSSRTEGETQYF. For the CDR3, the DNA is TGCAGTTCAAGGACCGAGGGAGAGACCCAGTACTTC.

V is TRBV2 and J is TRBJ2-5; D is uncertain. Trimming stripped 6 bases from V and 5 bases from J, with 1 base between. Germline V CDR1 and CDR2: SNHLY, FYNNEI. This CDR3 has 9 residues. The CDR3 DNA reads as TGTGCCAGCAGGGAGACCCAGTACTTC. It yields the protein CASRETQYF.

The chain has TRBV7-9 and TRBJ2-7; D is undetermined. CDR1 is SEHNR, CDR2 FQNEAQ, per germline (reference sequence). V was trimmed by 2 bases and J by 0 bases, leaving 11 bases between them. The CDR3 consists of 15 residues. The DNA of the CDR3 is TGTGCCAGCAGCTTACGATCGGCGAGCTCCTACGAGCAGTACTTC. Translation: CASSLRSASSYEQYF.

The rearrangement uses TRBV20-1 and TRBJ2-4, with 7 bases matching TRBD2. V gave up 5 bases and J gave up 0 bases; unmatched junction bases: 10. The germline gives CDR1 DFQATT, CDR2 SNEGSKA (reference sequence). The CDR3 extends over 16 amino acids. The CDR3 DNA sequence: TGCAGTGCTGAAGCGGGACCGGTCTTAGCCAAAAACATTCAGTACTTC. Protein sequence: CSAEAGPVLAKNIQYF.

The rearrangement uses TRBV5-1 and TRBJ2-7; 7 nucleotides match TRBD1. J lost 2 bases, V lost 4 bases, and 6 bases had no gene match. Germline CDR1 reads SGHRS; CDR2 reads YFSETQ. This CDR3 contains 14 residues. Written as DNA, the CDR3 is TGCGCCAGCAGCCTGGACGGGACAGCCTACGAGCAGTACTTC. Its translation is CASSLDGTAYEQYF.

CDR3 protein: CASSVGTPVGETQYF. The CDR3 DNA reads as TGTGCCAGCAGCGTCGGGACCCCCGTCGGGGAGACCCAGTACTTC. The J gene is TRBJ2-5, the V gene TRBV9, with D perhaps given as TRBD1 or TRBD2 (5 bases each). Germline values: CDR1 SGDLS, CDR2 YYNGEE. The CDR3 is made up of 15 amino acids. V was pared by 2 bases and J by 5 bases, with 16 bases between.

The CDR3, as DNA: TGTGCCAGCAGTTTGGTCAGAGCCCGCGTTGATGGCTACACCTTC. This translates into CASSLVRARVDGYTF. The J gene is TRBJ1-2, the V gene TRBV27; D ambiguous. The CDR3 sequence is 15 residues long. The germline gives CDR1 MNHEY, CDR2 SMNVEV (reference sequence). V was pared by 3 bases and J by 6 bases, with 17 bases between.

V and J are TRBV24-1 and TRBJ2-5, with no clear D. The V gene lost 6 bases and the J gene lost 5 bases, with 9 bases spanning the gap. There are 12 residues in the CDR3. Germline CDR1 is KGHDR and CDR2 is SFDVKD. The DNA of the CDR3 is TGTGCCACCAGTACCTCTCAGGAGACCCAGTACTTC. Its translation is CATSTSQETQYF.

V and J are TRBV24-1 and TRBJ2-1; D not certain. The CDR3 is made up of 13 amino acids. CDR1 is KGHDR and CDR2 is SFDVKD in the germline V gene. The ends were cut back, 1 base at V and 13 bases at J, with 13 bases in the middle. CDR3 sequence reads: CATSDFLDTLQFF. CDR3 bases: TGTGCCACCAGTGATTTTCTCGATACCCTCCAGTTCTTC.

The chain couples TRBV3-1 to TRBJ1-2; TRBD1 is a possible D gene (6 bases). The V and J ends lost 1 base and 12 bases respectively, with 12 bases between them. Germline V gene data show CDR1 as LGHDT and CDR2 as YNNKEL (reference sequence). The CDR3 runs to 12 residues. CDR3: CASSQVPGENTF. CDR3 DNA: TGTGCCAGCAGCCAAGTCCCAGGGGAGAACACCTTC.

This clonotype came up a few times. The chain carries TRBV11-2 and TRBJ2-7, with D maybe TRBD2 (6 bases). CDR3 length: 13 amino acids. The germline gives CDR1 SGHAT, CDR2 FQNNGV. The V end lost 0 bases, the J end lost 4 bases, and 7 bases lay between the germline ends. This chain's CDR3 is CASSLDRGYEQYF. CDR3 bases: TGTGCCAGCAGCTTAGATCGGGGGTACGAGCAGTACTTC.

Here the CDR3 DNA reads TGTGCCAGCAGAGCGACGGGGGGCGCAGATACGCAGTATTTT. It is translated as CASRATGGADTQYF. J is TRBJ2-3 and V is TRBV2; a weak D match, TRBD2 (7 bases). V lost 6 bases and J 4 bases, leaving 14 bases between the germline ends. The CDR3 covers 14 residues. Germline CDR1 SNHLY, CDR2 FYNNEI.

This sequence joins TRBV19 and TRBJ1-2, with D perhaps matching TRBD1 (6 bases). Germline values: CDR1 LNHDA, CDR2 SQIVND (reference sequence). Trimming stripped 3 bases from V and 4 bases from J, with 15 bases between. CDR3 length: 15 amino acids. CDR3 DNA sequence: TGTGCCAGTAGTATTCCGCGGGGGGCAAGCTATGGCTACACCTTC. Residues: CASSIPRGASYGYTF.